This record covers a single T cell receptor (beta chain). The target antigen is unknown. A single record per CDR3 protein comes from TCRdb applying MiXCR to the 5' RACE reads. The data show roughly 200,000 distinct CDR3 sequences, with around 9.1% seen just once and around 3.4% held by the top ten. These data come from a study of T-cell memory formation after mild COVID-19. Study-level findings and limits: CD4+ clones that contracted lay mainly in CM and EM; CD8+ ones lay in EMRA.

CDR3 length: 13 amino acids. V was trimmed by 4 bases and J by 6 bases, leaving 9 bases between them. Germline V gives CDR1 MDHEN, CDR2 SYDVKM. The sequencing sample was made of PBMCs or a T cell subset sorted from them (not recorded which). The source is a man in his late teens or twenties who had mild COVID-19 (a few samples of this study predate the infection). Cell type and time point are not known. The chain is built from TRBV28 and TRBJ1-4; unclear D gene. CDR3 sequence: CASSWWEDEKLFF. DNA for the CDR3: TGTGCCAGCAGTTGGTGGGAGGATGAAAAACTGTTTTTT.